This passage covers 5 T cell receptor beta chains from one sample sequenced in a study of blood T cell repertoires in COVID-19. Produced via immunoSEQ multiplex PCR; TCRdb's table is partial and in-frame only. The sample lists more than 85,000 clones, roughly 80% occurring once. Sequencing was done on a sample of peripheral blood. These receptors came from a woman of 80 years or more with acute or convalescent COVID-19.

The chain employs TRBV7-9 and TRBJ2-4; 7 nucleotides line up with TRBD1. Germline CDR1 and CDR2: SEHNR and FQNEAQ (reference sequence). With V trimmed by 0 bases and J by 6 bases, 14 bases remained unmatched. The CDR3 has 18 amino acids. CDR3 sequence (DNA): TGTGCCAGCAGCTTAGCGGAGGTGACAGGGCAAAAAGGAAACATTCAGTACTTC. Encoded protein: CASSLAEVTGQKGNIQYF.

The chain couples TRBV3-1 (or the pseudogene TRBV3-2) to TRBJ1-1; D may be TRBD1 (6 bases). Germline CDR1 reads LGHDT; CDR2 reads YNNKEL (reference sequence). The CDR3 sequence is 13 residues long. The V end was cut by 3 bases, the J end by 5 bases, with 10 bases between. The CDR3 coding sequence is TGTGCCAGCAGCCAGGGGGCTGGGACTGAAGCTTTCTTT. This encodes CASSQGAGTEAFF.

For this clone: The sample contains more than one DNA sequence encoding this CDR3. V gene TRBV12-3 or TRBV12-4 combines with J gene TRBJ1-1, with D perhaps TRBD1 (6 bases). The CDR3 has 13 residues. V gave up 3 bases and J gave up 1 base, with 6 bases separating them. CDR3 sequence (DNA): TGTGCCAGCAGTTTGGGACAGAACACTGAAGCTTTCTTT. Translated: CASSLGQNTEAFF.

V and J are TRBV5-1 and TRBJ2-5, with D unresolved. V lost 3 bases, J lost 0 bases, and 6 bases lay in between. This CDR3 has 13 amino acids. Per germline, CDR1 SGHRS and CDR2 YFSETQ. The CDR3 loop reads CASSSRYQETQYF. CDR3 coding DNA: TGCGCCAGCAGCTCCCGGTACCAAGAGACCCAGTACTTC.

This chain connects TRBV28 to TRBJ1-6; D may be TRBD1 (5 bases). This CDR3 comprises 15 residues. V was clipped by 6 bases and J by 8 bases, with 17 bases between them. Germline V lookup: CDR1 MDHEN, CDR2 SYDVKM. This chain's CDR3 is CASRPAGRFDSPLHF. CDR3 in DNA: TGTGCCAGCAGGCCCGCGGGACGTTTTGATTCACCCCTCCACTTT.